A single sample gave rise to the 9 T cell receptor beta chains below, sequenced in a study of cytomegalovirus exposure and HLA in healthy donors. The PCR contained 60 Vbeta and 13 Jbeta primers. Clones were sequenced by immunoSEQ multiplex PCR, and TCRdb holds only the in-frame ones, with some missing. This table has tens of thousands of clones, approximately 70% appearing once. The sequenced sample consisted of PBMCs. The receptors here all came from a woman in her fifties or sixties in good health and CMV-seropositive.

The chain joins TRBV7-9 to TRBJ1-1, with 7 bases that match TRBD1. Germline CDR1 and CDR2: SEHNR and FQNEAQ (reference sequence). The CDR3 consists of 14 residues. V lost 5 bases and J lost 0; bases outside the gene matches: 3. This CDR3 is CASSADRLNTEAFF. The CDR3 bases are TGTGCCAGCAGCGCGGACAGGTTGAACACTGAAGCTTTCTTT.

The chain carries TRBV7-2 and TRBJ1-6, with 9 nucleotides matching TRBD1. The V gene end was trimmed by 2 bases and the J gene end by 7 bases; junction bases not matched to a gene: 12. The CDR3 consists of 18 residues. Germline V CDR1 and CDR2: SGHTA, FQGNSA. In DNA form, the CDR3 reads TGTGCCAGCAGCTTATTCCCGCTTGTCGGGACAGGGAATTCACCCCTCCACTTT. This gives the protein CASSLFPLVGTGNSPLHF. Full variable domain (remainder filled in from reference TRBV7-2 and TRBJ1-6): GAGVSQSPSNKVTEKGKDVELRCDPISGHTALYWYRQSLGQGLEFLIYFQGNSAPDKSGLPSDRFSAERTGGSVSTLTIQRTQQEDSAVYLCASSLFPLVGTGNSPLHFGNGTRLTVT.

This clone was counted a few times. CDR3 coding DNA: TGTGCCAGCAGCGACAGCTCGACAGGTTTTTCCGAGCAGTACTTC. Protein sequence: CASSDSSTGFSEQYF. V gene TRBV6-5 combines with J gene TRBJ2-7; a weak D match, TRBD1 (6 bases). This CDR3 has 15 amino acids. The germline gives CDR1 MNHEY, CDR2 SVGAGI. The V and J ends lost 6 bases and 6 bases respectively, with 21 bases between them.

Turning to this clone: Other DNA variants within this sample encode the same CDR3. The chain employs TRBV7-6 and TRBJ2-7; possibly TRBD2 for D (5 bases). The CDR3 extends over 12 amino acids. Deletions cut 0 bases from V and 5 bases from J, with 5 bases between. Germline V gives CDR1 SGHVS, CDR2 FNYEAQ. This CDR3 is CASSLAGDEQYF. In DNA, the CDR3 is TGTGCCAGCAGCTTAGCCGGGGACGAGCAGTACTTC.

This clone was seen a handful of times. The chain recombines TRBV27 with TRBJ2-3, with D possibly TRBD1 on 6 matching bases. The CDR3 runs to 16 residues. From germline, CDR1 is MNHEY and CDR2 SMNVEV (reference sequence). Trimming shortened V by 6 bases and J by 3 bases, and 19 bases separated the two germline ends. DNA of the CDR3: TGTGCCAGCAGCACCCTCACGGACCAGGGGACAGATACGCAGTATTTT. It encodes CASSTLTDQGTDTQYF.

This clone was recorded a few times. This likely stems from a read error, as it lies one base from a far larger clone. The chain links TRBV2 to TRBJ1-1; 8 bases map to TRBD1. V gave up 10 bases and J gave up 4 bases; unmatched junction bases: 11. Germline CDR1 and CDR2: SNHLY and FYNNEI. This CDR3 contains 14 residues. CDR3 sequence: CAISQQGGSTEAFF. The CDR3 coding sequence is TGTGCCATCAGCCAACAGGGGGGTAGCACTGAAGCTTTCTTT.

The chain joins TRBV7-9 to TRBJ1-1; the D gene is possibly TRBD1 (5 bases). The V gene lost 1 base and the J gene lost 2 bases, with 11 bases spanning the gap. Germline CDR1 and CDR2: SEHNR and FQNEAQ (reference sequence). CDR3 length: 15 amino acids. The CDR3 region has the DNA TGTGCCAGCAGCTTAGACCTACAGGCCAACACTGAAGCTTTCTTT. Translated: CASSLDLQANTEAFF.

In its sample, this clone was seen once. This rearrangement joins TRBV11-2 to TRBJ2-1, with 9 bases aligning to TRBD2. CDR3 length: 16 amino acids. Trimming cost V 3 bases and J 6 bases; bases outside gene matches: 9. From germline, CDR1 is SGHAT and CDR2 FQNNGV. The CDR3 sequence: CASSFRAGGPFNEQFF. The CDR3 DNA sequence: TGTGCCAGCAGCTTTAGGGCGGGGGGGCCTTTCAATGAGCAGTTCTTC.

This rearrangement joins TRBV11-3 to TRBJ2-3; TRBD1 matches 7 bases. The CDR3 has 16 residues. Trimming removed 5 bases from V and 1 base from J; junction bases left unmatched: 9. CDR1 is SGHNT and CDR2 is YENEEA in the germline V gene. CDR3 in DNA: TGTGCCAGCAGCGGGTACAGGGGAGAGGGCACAGATACGCAGTATTTT. Its protein is CASSGYRGEGTDTQYF. The full variable domain, completed using reference TRBV11-3 and TRBJ2-3, is EAGVVQSPRYKIIEKKQPVAFWCNPISGHNTLYWYLQNLGQGPELLIRYENEEAVDDSQLPKDRFSAERLKGVDSTLKIQPAELGDSAVYLCASSGYRGEGTDTQYFGPGTRLTVL.